The sequence of this T cell receptor beta chain was determined in a study of early T cells in non-severe SARS-CoV-2 infection. Points from the study as a whole: Matching against VDJdb likely underestimated virus-specific expansions, favoring anti-spike CD8.

The length of the CDR3 is 16 residues. V was clipped by 3 bases and J by 2 bases; unmatched bases: 11. Germline CDR1 reads DFQATT; CDR2 reads SNEGSKA (reference sequence). Regarding this clonotype: Its antigen is undetermined.

Attachment of unique molecular identifiers was made to individual cDNA molecules. One entry per CDR3 protein results from TCRdb running MiXCR on the 5' RACE reads. Of some 59,000 distinct CDR3 sequences listed, 7% to 10% are singletons. The genes are TRBV20-1 and TRBJ2-5; TRBD1 agrees at 8 bases. Sequencing was done on a sample of whole blood. The receptor was derived from an adult who was a healthcare worker with PCR-confirmed SARS-CoV-2 infection or an uninfected control (not recorded which). The CDR3 protein is CSASPRTGRSQETQYF. The DNA for the CDR3 is TGCAGTGCTAGCCCCAGGACAGGGCGAAGTCAAGAGACCCAGTACTTC.